The entry below describes one TCR beta chain. No antigen is known for it. Trimming left V 2 bases short and J 1 base short, with 8 bases between. The length of the CDR3 is 15 residues. CDR1 is MNHNS and CDR2 is SASEGT in the germline V gene. Only in-frame clones appear in the TCRdb table, and some are missing; sequencing was by immunoSEQ multiplex PCR. The data show 30,000 or so clones, 90% to 95% seen once. The sample comes from a study of circulating and synovial CD4+ cells in juvenile arthritis. Whole-study results and caveats: These blood cells shared more CDR3 sequences with synovium than bulk blood. Bulk blood CD4 repertoires were more diverse than these.

The chain is built from TRBV6-1 and TRBJ2-2, with D unclear. The TCR originated in a human donor with juvenile idiopathic arthritis. Sequencing was done on a sample of CD4+ T cells from blood. The CDR3 sequence is CASSESVRNTGELFF. The CDR3 DNA sequence: TGTGCCAGCAGTGAATCGGTTCGGAACACCGGGGAGCTGTTTTTT.